This is a list of T cell receptor beta chains from one sample in a study of T-cell reconstitution after alpha-beta-depleted transplantation in children. TCRdb used MiXCR to reprocess the PCR reads, holding one entry per CDR3 protein. Among some 350,000 distinct CDR3 sequences listed, 15% to 20% were seen once. The material sequenced was PBMCs, mostly from graft donor cells, taken 360 days after TCRalphabeta/CD19-depleted stem cell transplant. These receptors came from a male patient aged 2-15 years who had a stem cell transplant for acute lymphoblastic leukemia, so the T cells may come from the graft donor. Each CDR3 is given with its conserved first and last residue. The D gene is left open where the match is weak. Rows give clone size only sometimes, using once, few, many, or a class for an expanded clone.

J gene,clone size,V gene,D gene,CDR3 protein,CDR3 DNA
TRBJ2-7,many,TRBV6-2/TRBV6-3,.,CASSPLGPEQYF,TGTGCCAGCAGTCCGCTGGGCCCCGAGCAGTACTTC
TRBJ2-7,.,TRBV28,.,CASSLSPRQATYEQYF,TGTGCCAGCAGTTTATCGCCTCGACAGGCCACCTACGAGCAGTACTTC
TRBJ2-7,many,TRBV14,.,CASRPDGGYEQYF,TGTGCCAGCAGGCCGGACGGTGGCTACGAGCAGTACTTC
TRBJ2-5,few,TRBV5-5,.,CASSLWLQETQYF,TGTGCCAGCAGCTTGTGGCTCCAAGAGACCCAGTACTTC
TRBJ2-3,many,TRBV7-8,TRBD1,CASSADRMTSTDTQYF,TGTGCCAGCAGCGCGGACAGGATGACTAGCACAGATACGCAGTATTTT
TRBJ2-2,few,TRBV5-1,.,CASTRHRENTGELFF,TGCGCCAGCACCCGTCACAGGGAAAACACCGGGGAGCTGTTTTTT
TRBJ1-2,.,TRBV7-9,TRBD1,CASSFDRGLAYGYTF,TGTGCCAGCAGCTTTGACAGGGGGTTGGCCTATGGCTACACCTTC
TRBJ1-5,.,TRBV25-1,TRBD1,CASSGQGNQPQHF,TGTGCCAGCTCCGGACAGGGCAATCAGCCCCAGCATTTT
TRBJ2-1,few,TRBV20-1,TRBD1,CSASHRGNEQFF,TGCAGTGCTAGCCACAGGGGCAATGAGCAGTTCTTC
TRBJ2-1,.,TRBV6-1,TRBD2,CASSGASGQYYNEQFF,TGTGCCAGCAGCGGAGCTAGCGGGCAATACTACAATGAGCAGTTCTTC
TRBJ1-5,.,TRBV28,.,CASSLWAESLLYSNQPQHF,TGTGCCAGCAGTTTATGGGCAGAGTCGCTTCTTTATAGCAATCAGCCCCAGCATTTT
TRBJ1-1,many,TRBV12-3/TRBV12-4,TRBD1,CASVDRGNTEAFF,TGTGCCAGCGTCGACAGGGGGAACACTGAAGCTTTCTTT
TRBJ2-5,few,TRBV27,.,CASSLDGGETQYF,TGTGCCAGCAGTTTAGACGGAGGCGAGACCCAGTACTTC
TRBJ2-1,.,TRBV20-1,.,CSATLKGYPSYNEQFF,TGCAGTGCTACCCTCAAAGGGTACCCCTCCTACAATGAGCAGTTCTTC
TRBJ2-7,.,TRBV29-1,.,CSVAWGGTVVSYEQYF,TGCAGCGTGGCATGGGGGGGGACAGTAGTCTCCTACGAGCAGTACTTC
TRBJ1-1,.,TRBV20-1,.,CSARDPGLNTEAFF,TGCAGTGCTAGAGATCCAGGTTTGAACACTGAAGCTTTCTTT
TRBJ2-6,.,TRBV29-1,TRBD1,CSVGDSRSSGANVLTF,TGCAGCGTTGGGGACAGTCGCAGCTCTGGGGCCAACGTCCTGACTTTC
TRBJ1-1,.,TRBV28,.,CASSFGPHINTEAFF,TGTGCCAGCAGTTTCGGGCCGCACATCAACACTGAAGCTTTCTTT
TRBJ2-7,many,TRBV10-2,.,CASTPEASWEQYF,TGCGCCAGTACGCCGGAAGCTTCGTGGGAGCAGTACTTC
TRBJ2-7,few,TRBV3-1,.,CASSQKGGGFGEQYF,TGTGCCAGCAGCCAAAAAGGGGGGGGTTTTGGCGAGCAGTACTTC
TRBJ2-5,.,TRBV6-1,.,CASSPYPTLRHQETQYF,TGTGCCAGCAGTCCATACCCCACGTTACGGCACCAAGAGACCCAGTACTTC
TRBJ2-3,.,TRBV12-3/TRBV12-4,TRBD2,CASTPTSNTDTQYF,TGTGCCAGCACGCCGACTAGCAACACAGATACGCAGTATTTT
TRBJ2-7,few,TRBV2,.,CASRYYEQYF,TGTGCCAGCAGATATTACGAGCAGTACTTC
TRBJ2-3,few,TRBV7-8,TRBD1,CASSSTRQGSTDTQYF,TGTGCCAGCAGCTCTACCAGACAGGGGAGCACAGATACGCAGTATTTT
TRBJ2-2,few,TRBV7-6,.,CASSSPPLHTGELFF,TGTGCCAGCAGCTCCCCCCCCCTTCACACCGGGGAGCTGTTTTTT
TRBJ2-7,many,TRBV10-3,TRBD2,CAISENVLAGGRSSYEQYF,TGTGCCATCAGTGAGAATGTACTAGCGGGAGGACGCAGCTCCTACGAGCAGTACTTC
TRBJ2-7,.,TRBV6-5,.,CASSYPGRSYEQYF,TGTGCCAGCAGTTACCCCGGACGGTCCTACGAGCAGTACTTC
TRBJ2-3,many,TRBV4-2,.,CASSQHRDTQYF,TGTGCCAGCAGCCAACACAGGGATACGCAGTATTTT
TRBJ1-5,few,TRBV5-1,TRBD1,CASSRGQGSQPQHF,TGCGCCAGCAGCAGAGGACAGGGAAGTCAGCCCCAGCATTTT
TRBJ2-1,few,TRBV20-1,.,CSASLSGAYNEQFF,TGCAGTGCTAGTCTCTCCGGGGCCTACAATGAGCAGTTCTTC
TRBJ2-5,many,TRBV12-3/TRBV12-4,.,CASSLGGIRTQYF,TGTGCCAGCAGTTTAGGGGGGATCAGGACCCAGTACTTC
TRBJ2-4,many,TRBV30,.,CAWRQRGGSKNIQYF,TGTGCCTGGAGGCAACGAGGGGGGTCCAAAAACATTCAGTACTTC
TRBJ1-4,.,TRBV20-1,.,CSASMGYEKLFF,TGCAGTGCTAGTATGGGTTATGAAAAACTGTTTTTT
TRBJ2-1,few,TRBV4-2,.,CASIGGTANNEQFF,TGTGCCAGCATCGGCGGGACGGCAAACAATGAGCAGTTCTTC
TRBJ1-1,few,TRBV19,TRBD1,CASSAVRDRGSREAFF,TGTGCCAGTAGTGCCGTCCGGGACAGGGGAAGTCGGGAAGCTTTCTTT
TRBJ2-1,few,TRBV5-1,TRBD2,CASSLALAGVDEQFF,TGCGCCAGCAGCTTGGCCTTAGCGGGGGTCGATGAGCAGTTCTTC
TRBJ2-7,.,TRBV5-1,.,CASSLRDGGYEQYF,TGCGCCAGCAGCCTCCGGGACGGGGGTTACGAGCAGTACTTC
TRBJ1-1,many,TRBV5-1,.,CASSFYDRTNTEAFF,TGCGCCAGCAGCTTCTACGACAGGACGAACACTGAAGCTTTCTTT
TRBJ1-6,.,TRBV18,.,CASSPRTPGDSPLHF,TGTGCCAGCTCACCTCGGACCCCGGGGGATTCACCCCTCCACTTT
TRBJ2-2,few,TRBV10-3,.,CAISVDRLNTGELFF,TGTGCCATCAGTGTAGACAGGCTTAACACCGGGGAGCTGTTTTTT
TRBJ1-1,once,TRBV5-1,TRBD1,CASSSDRATEAFF,TGCGCCAGCAGCTCCGACAGGGCTACTGAAGCTTTCTTT
TRBJ2-5,.,TRBV28,TRBD1,CASTSPGGRETQYF,TGTGCCAGCACCTCCCCAGGGGGCCGAGAGACCCAGTACTTC
TRBJ2-7,.,TRBV4-2,TRBD2,CASSPASGLAGVQSSYEQYF,TGTGCCAGCAGCCCGGCTTCAGGACTAGCGGGAGTCCAGAGCTCCTACGAGCAGTACTTC
TRBJ1-3,many,TRBV12-3/TRBV12-4,TRBD1,CASSRGQGAAVGNTIYF,TGTGCCAGCAGTCGGGGACAGGGGGCAGCGGTTGGAAACACCATATATTTT
TRBJ2-1,.,TRBV6-1,.,CASLRHPLYNEQLF,TGTGCCAGCCTCAGACACCCCCTCTACAATGAGCAGCTCTTC
TRBJ2-4,.,TRBV3-1,TRBD1,CASSHEDRVGEAKNIQYF,TGTGCCAGCAGCCACGAGGACAGGGTGGGAGAAGCCAAAAACATTCAGTACTTC
TRBJ1-4,many,TRBV12-3/TRBV12-4,.,CASSLGALGEKLFF,TGTGCCAGCAGTTTAGGTGCTCTGGGGGAAAAACTGTTTTTT
TRBJ2-3,few,TRBV11-2,TRBD1,CASSLELRGQGQYF,TGTGCCAGCAGCTTAGAGCTCAGGGGGCAAGGGCAGTATTTT
TRBJ2-3,few,TRBV20-1,.,CSARALGTDTQYF,TGCAGTGCTAGAGCACTTGGCACAGATACGCAGTATTTT
TRBJ2-1,few,TRBV7-9,.,CASSLGSRVEQFF,TGTGCCAGCAGCTTAGGGTCCAGGGTCGAGCAGTTCTTC
TRBJ1-5,.,TRBV4-1,.,CASSQVVWGPSNQPQHF,TGCGCCAGCAGCCAAGTTGTCTGGGGCCCATCCAATCAGCCCCAGCATTTT
TRBJ2-1,once,TRBV27,TRBD2,CASSSGTSGTVNEQFF,TGTGCCAGCAGTAGCGGGACTAGCGGGACAGTCAATGAGCAGTTCTTC